Listed here is a single T cell receptor (beta chain). Antigen: not known. Read data end 3 residues before the CDR3 end; the end is taken from the germline J gene. Unstimulated Tregs (CD4+CD25+CD127-) and CD4+CD25- non-Tregs were sorted from PBMCs. The data derive from a study of Tregs in tolerant kidney transplant recipients. Overall study results and limits: Changing PCR primers prevented nucleotide comparison between some patients' samples. Findings come from small patient numbers and require larger validation. Biological reproducibility was not directly addressed, but technical replication error appeared minimal.

V gave up 2 bases and J gave up 4 bases; unmatched junction bases: 3. Germline CDR1 is MNHNS and CDR2 is SASEGT. The CDR3 is 15 residues long. Here immunoSEQ multiplex PCR was the method, and the copy in TCRdb shows in-frame clones only, minus some. The sample table includes about 48,000 clones. V usage is TRBV6-1 and J usage is TRBJ1-4; 8 bases match TRBD1. The receptor was derived from a human donor who received a combined kidney and bone marrow transplant. The sample in question was CD4+ T cells from blood, obtained before the transplant. The CDR3 spells CASSELDRGNEKLFF. The part of the CDR3 DNA that was read is TGTGCCAGCAGTGAACTAGACAGGGGTAATGAAAAA.